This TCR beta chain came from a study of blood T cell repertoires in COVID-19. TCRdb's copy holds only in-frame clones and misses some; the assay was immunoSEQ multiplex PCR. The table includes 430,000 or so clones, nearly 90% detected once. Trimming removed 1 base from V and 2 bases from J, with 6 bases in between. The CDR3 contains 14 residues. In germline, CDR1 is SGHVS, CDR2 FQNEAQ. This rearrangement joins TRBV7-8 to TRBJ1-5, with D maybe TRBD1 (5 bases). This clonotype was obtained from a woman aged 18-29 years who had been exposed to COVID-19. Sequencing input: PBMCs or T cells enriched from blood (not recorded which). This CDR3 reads CASSLGGGNQPQHF. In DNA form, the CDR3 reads TGTGCCAGCAGCTTAGGGGGCGGCAATCAGCCCCAGCATTTT.